This TCR beta chain was captured by sequencing in a study of blood T cell repertoires in COVID-19. For the study at large: COVID-19 samples collected from the United States, Italy and Spain covered acute and convalescent phases. PBMCs, B-cell-depleted T cells, or T cells provided the cDNA or gDNA that made up the material.

Germline loops: CDR1 KGHSY, CDR2 FQNENV. Trimming cost V 4 bases and J 6 bases, with 14 bases left between them. The CDR3 is 14 amino acids. Profiling relied on immunoSEQ multiplex PCR, and the TCRdb table lists in-frame clones only, not all of them. The sample consists of a few hundred thousand clones, around 90% of them appearing once. The receptor was isolated from a man aged 50 or older with acute or convalescent COVID-19. The sample was peripheral blood. The chain combines TRBV16 with TRBJ2-3; D perhaps matches TRBD2 (6 bases). As DNA, the CDR3 is TGTGCCAGCAGCCTCGGAGGGGAGGTGGATACGCAGTATTTT. It yields the protein CASSLGGEVDTQYF. Filled out from reference TRBV16 and TRBJ2-3, the complete variable domain reads GEEVAQTPKHLVRGEGQKAKLYCAPIKGHSYVFWYQQVLKNEFKFLISFQNENVFDETGMPKERFSAKCLPNSPCSLEIQATKLEDSAVYFCASSLGGEVDTQYFGPGTRLTVL.